One sample yielded the 2 T cell receptor beta chains listed below, sequenced in a study of CD8 T cells in Susac syndrome. The RNA input was about 0.5 to 1 ug, and it was reverse transcribed with random hexamers. TCRdb reprocessed the immunoSEQ multiplex PCR reads via MiXCR and lists one record per CDR3 protein. The sample holds about 120,000 distinct CDR3 sequences, around 92% seen once. Sequencing was performed on CD8+ T cells from PBMCs. These receptor sequences come from a human donor in good health.

Written as DNA, the CDR3 is TGTGCCAGCTCACCAGTCGCGAGGGGGGATCAGCCCCAGCATTTT. Its translation is CASSPVARGDQPQHF. The J gene is TRBJ1-5, the V gene TRBV18, with TRBD1 as a possible D gene (6 bases). Trimming pared 2 bases from V and 5 bases from J, leaving 13 bases between. This CDR3 contains 15 residues. Germline V gives CDR1 KGHSH, CDR2 LQKENI.

This clonotype has only one observation. The chain joins TRBV28 to TRBJ2-1; 7 nucleotides match TRBD1. The CDR3 has 13 residues. The germline V gene encodes CDR1 MDHEN and CDR2 SYDVKM. The junction had 5 bases not matched to a gene; V was cut back by 7 bases and J by 5 bases. The CDR3 DNA sequence: TGTGCCAGCAAGGGGGCGATCGACAATGAGCAGTTCTTC. This translates into CASKGAIDNEQFF. Full variable domain (remainder filled in from reference TRBV28 and TRBJ2-1): DVKVTQSSRYLVKRTGEKVFLECVQDMDHENMFWYRQDPGLGLRLIYFSYDVKMKEKGDIPEGYSVSREKKERFSLILESASTNQTSMYLCASKGAIDNEQFFGPGTRLTVL.